What follows are 12 T cell receptor beta chains derived from one specimen sequenced in a study of shared clonotypes between healthy human individuals (dated by TCRdb to the early 2020s). Library creation used the immunoSEQ multiplex PCR assay. Here the immuneACCESS table is served through TCRdb, limited to in-frame sequences with V and J called. Missing clones are a known gap in these copies; in checked studies unresolved V genes cover under half, and the rest lacks a known reason. This sample is represented by about 820,000 clones; 92% of them were singletons. 20% to 30% of the sample is taken by the ten largest. CD8 naive samples consisted of CD45RO-negative cells that were positively selected for CCR7, yielding a CD45RA+CCR7+ population without TemRA cells. The sequenced sample consisted of naive CD8+ T cells sorted from blood. Reading the label with the study, this specimen's cell subset or site is: CD45RA+CCR7+. The receptors were gathered from a man aged 30-40 years in good health.

Only one count was recorded for this clone. V gene TRBV4-1 combines with J gene TRBJ1-1; D is undetermined. Germline CDR1 reads MGHRA; CDR2 reads YSYEKL. CDR3 size: 13 residues. The germline V and J ends were trimmed by 4 bases and 7 bases, with 13 bases remaining between them. CDR3 DNA: TGCGCCAGCAGCCCCCAAGAATCGGATGAAGCTTTCTTT. Its protein product is CASSPQESDEAFF.

V usage is TRBV7-9 and J usage is TRBJ2-2; maybe TRBD2 (6 bases). CDR1 SEHNR and CDR2 FQNEAQ come from the germline V gene (reference sequence). The CDR3 spans 16 residues. Trimming shortened V by 8 bases and J by 0 bases, and 16 bases separated the two germline ends. CDR3 protein: CASEPPGGANTGELFF. CDR3 DNA: TGTGCCAGCGAGCCCCCTGGCGGGGCGAACACCGGGGAGCTGTTTTTT.

This chain connects TRBV5-4 to TRBJ2-5; D gene unclear. This CDR3 contains 15 residues. Looked up from germline, CDR1 is SGHNT and CDR2 is YYREEE (reference sequence). V gave up 1 base and J gave up 6 bases, with 16 bases separating them. The CDR3 sequence: CASSLFNVPVQTQYF. The CDR3 DNA is TGTGCCAGCAGCTTGTTTAACGTACCCGTTCAGACCCAGTACTTC.

This rearrangement joins TRBV7-8 to TRBJ2-5, with 11 bases identical to TRBD1. CDR3 length: 17 amino acids. Trimming removed 4 bases from V and 2 bases from J; junction bases left unmatched: 9. The germline V gene encodes CDR1 SGHVS and CDR2 FQNEAQ. The CDR3 region has the DNA TGTGCCAGCAGCTCCCCTAGCGGACAGGGGGCTCAAGAGACCCAGTACTTC. Translated, it gives CASSSPSGQGAQETQYF.

The V gene is TRBV5-1, the J gene TRBJ1-3, with TRBD1 matching over 7 bases. Per the germline V gene, CDR1 is SGHRS and CDR2 is YFSETQ. The CDR3 totals 17 residues. With 1 base clipped from V and 0 bases from J, the junction kept 7 bases outside the gene matches. CDR3: CASSLSLQGDSGNTIYF. DNA of the CDR3: TGCGCCAGCAGCTTGTCCCTCCAGGGGGACTCTGGAAACACCATATATTTT.

This chain uses TRBV21-1 with TRBJ2-7; the table's D call, TRBD1, was not checked against the DNA. TRBV21-1 is a pseudogene segment. The CDR3 has 13 residues. The CDR3 region has the DNA TGTGCCAGCAGCAAAGGGCCCCCCTACGAGCAGTACTTC. Its translation: CASSKGPPYEQYF.

The chain recombines TRBV6-1 with TRBJ2-7; the D is unclear. The V end lost 9 bases, the J end lost 3 bases, and 18 bases lay between the germline ends. This CDR3 spans 14 amino acids. CDR1 is MNHNS, CDR2 SASEGT, per germline. The CDR3, as DNA: TGTGCCAGTATCCCGAGTAGCAGGTACTACGAGCAGTACTTC. Its protein is CASIPSSRYYEQYF.

Here the CDR3 reads CASSQGQGTDTQYF. CDR3 in DNA: TGCGCCAGCAGCCAGGGACAGGGGACAGATACGCAGTATTTT. The chain employs TRBV5-1 and TRBJ2-3; 10 bases match TRBD1. CDR3 size: 14 residues. V was clipped by 4 bases and J by 3 bases; unmatched bases: 2. CDR1 and CDR2 (germline): SGHRS, YFSETQ.

The chain joins TRBV7-9 to TRBJ1-3, with 7 bases fitting TRBD1. CDR1 and CDR2 (germline): SEHNR, FQNEAQ (reference sequence). CDR3 length: 17 residues. The junction had 11 bases not matched to a gene; V was cut back by 6 bases and J by 0 bases. The CDR3 DNA is TGTGCCAGCAGTACTACCAGGGGGGGGTTCTCTGGAAACACCATATATTTT. Translation gives CASSTTRGGFSGNTIYF.

The chain joins TRBV6-5 to TRBJ2-5, with a possible D match to TRBD1 (6 bases). The CDR3 spans 16 residues. Germline V lookup: CDR1 MNHEY, CDR2 SVGAGI. V was cut by 0 bases and J by 3 bases, with 14 bases left in between. This CDR3 is CASSYSWGRLEETQYF. The CDR3 nucleotides are TGTGCCAGCAGTTACTCATGGGGGCGATTAGAAGAGACCCAGTACTTC.

V usage is TRBV28 and J usage is TRBJ1-1; D uncertain. The CDR3 runs 14 residues. V was trimmed by 3 bases and J by 0 bases, leaving 8 bases between them. Germline V gives CDR1 MDHEN, CDR2 SYDVKM. CDR3 sequence: CASSLGRLNTEAFF. In DNA form, the CDR3 reads TGTGCCAGCAGTTTGGGTCGGCTGAACACTGAAGCTTTCTTT.

This clone was found once. This could be a read error, since a much larger clone is one nucleotide away. CDR3 amino acids: CASSLGGTSYEQYF. In nucleotides, the CDR3 is TGTGCCAGCAGTTTAGGCGGGACCTCCTACGAGCAGTACTTC. The V call is TRBV28, the J call TRBJ2-7; tentative D call: TRBD2 (6 bases). Trimming stripped 2 bases from V and 0 bases from J, with 8 bases between. This CDR3 is 14 amino acids long. Germline CDR1 reads MDHEN; CDR2 reads SYDVKM.